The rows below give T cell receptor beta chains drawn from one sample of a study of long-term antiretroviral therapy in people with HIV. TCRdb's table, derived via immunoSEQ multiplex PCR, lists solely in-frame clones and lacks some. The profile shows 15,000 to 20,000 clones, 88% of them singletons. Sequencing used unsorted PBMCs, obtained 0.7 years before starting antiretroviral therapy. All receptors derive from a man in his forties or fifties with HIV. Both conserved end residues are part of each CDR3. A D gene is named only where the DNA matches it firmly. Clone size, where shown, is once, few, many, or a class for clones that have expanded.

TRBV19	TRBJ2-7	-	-	CASSSMEGGSYEQYF	TGTGCCAGTAGCAGCATGGAAGGGGGCTCCTACGAGCAGTACTTC
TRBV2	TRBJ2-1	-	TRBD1	CASRPGQGINEQFF	TGTGCCAGCAGACCGGGACAGGGGATTAATGAGCAGTTCTTC
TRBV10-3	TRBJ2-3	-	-	CAISELGDTQYF	TGTGCCATCAGTGAGCTGGGGGATACGCAGTATTTT
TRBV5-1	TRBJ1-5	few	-	CASSLGGGHQPQHF	TGCGCCAGCAGCTTGGGCGGGGGGCATCAGCCCCAGCATTTT
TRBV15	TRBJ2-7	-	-	CATRTDVDAYEQYF	TGTGCCACCAGGACGGACGTGGATGCCTACGAGCAGTACTTC
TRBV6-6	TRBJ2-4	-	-	CASSPGTRRNIQYF	TGTGCCAGCAGCCCCGGGACGCGAAGAAACATTCAGTACTTC
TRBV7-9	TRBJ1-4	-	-	CASSLTGAGEKLFF	TGTGCCAGCAGCTTAACGGGGGCCGGAGAAAAACTGTTTTTT
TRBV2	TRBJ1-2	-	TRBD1	CASSLTGLHGYTF	TGTGCCAGCAGTTTGACAGGGCTCCATGGCTACACCTTC
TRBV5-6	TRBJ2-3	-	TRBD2	CASSLVGGGSTDTQYF	TGTGCCAGCAGCTTGGTGGGCGGGGGAAGCACAGATACGCAGTATTTT
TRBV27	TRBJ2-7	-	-	CASSLGQRYEQYF	TGTGCCAGCAGTTTAGGACAGAGGTACGAGCAGTACTTC
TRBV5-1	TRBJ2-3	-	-	CASSLEQVLVDTQYF	TGCGCCAGCAGCTTGGAACAGGTGTTGGTAGATACGCAGTATTTT
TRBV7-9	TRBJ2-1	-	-	CASSRDTYNEQFF	TGTGCCAGCAGTAGGGACACCTACAATGAGCAGTTCTTC
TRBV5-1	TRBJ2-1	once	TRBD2	CASSLETSGSWNEQFF	TGCGCCAGCAGCTTGGAGACTAGCGGGAGCTGGAATGAGCAGTTCTTC
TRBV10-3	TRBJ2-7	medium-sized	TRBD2	CAIRDLAGVSTYEQYF	TGTGCCATCAGGGATCTAGCGGGAGTCTCCACCTACGAGCAGTACTTC
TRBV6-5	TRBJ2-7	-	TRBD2	CASSYSTSVAYEQYF	TGTGCCAGCAGTTACTCGACTAGCGTGGCCTACGAGCAGTACTTC
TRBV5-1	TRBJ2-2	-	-	CASSLGWQDSTGELFF	TGCGCCAGCAGCTTGGGTTGGCAAGACTCAACCGGGGAGCTGTTTTTT
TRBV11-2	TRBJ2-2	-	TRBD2	CASSLARTSGRAGELFF	TGTGCCAGCAGCTTAGCCCGGACTAGCGGGAGGGCCGGGGAGCTGTTTTTT
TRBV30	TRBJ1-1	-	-	CAWRRDQGNTEAFF	TGTGCCTGGAGAAGAGATCAGGGGAACACTGAAGCTTTCTTT
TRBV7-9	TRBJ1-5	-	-	CASSLSPLNQPQHF	TGTGCCAGCAGCTTAAGTCCCCTAAATCAGCCCCAGCATTTT
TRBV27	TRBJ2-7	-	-	CASSENSVRTYEQYF	TGTGCCAGCAGCGAAAATAGCGTACGGACCTACGAGCAGTACTTC
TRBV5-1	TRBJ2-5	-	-	CASSPGLSWVSNQETQYF	TGCGCCAGCAGCCCGGGATTGAGTTGGGTTTCCAACCAAGAGACCCAGTACTTC
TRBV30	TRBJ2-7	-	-	CATGHVEQYF	TGTGCTACTGGACACGTCGAGCAGTACTTC
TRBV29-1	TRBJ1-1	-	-	CSVERGPWGTEAFF	TGCAGCGTTGAAAGGGGTCCGTGGGGCACTGAAGCTTTCTTT
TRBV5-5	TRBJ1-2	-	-	CASSKGHPGTYGYTF	TGTGCCAGCAGCAAGGGACACCCCGGAACCTATGGCTACACCTTC
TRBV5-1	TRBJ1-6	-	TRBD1	CASSRGQEAYNSPLHF	TGCGCCAGCAGCCGAGGACAGGAGGCGTATAATTCACCCCTCCACTTT
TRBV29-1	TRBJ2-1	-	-	CSSSSQGGYNEQFF	TGCAGCTCATCTAGTCAGGGGGGCTACAATGAGCAGTTCTTC
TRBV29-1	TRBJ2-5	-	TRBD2	CSADGTSRETQYF	TGCAGCGCCGACGGGACTAGCAGGGAGACCCAGTACTTC
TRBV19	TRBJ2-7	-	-	CASSNDPQVNEQYF	TGTGCCAGTAGTAACGACCCGCAAGTCAACGAGCAGTACTTC
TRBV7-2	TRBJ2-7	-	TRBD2	CASSGTRYEQYF	TGTGCCAGCAGCGGGACTAGATACGAGCAGTACTTC
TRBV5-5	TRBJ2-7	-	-	CASSLEGMYEQYF	TGTGCCAGCAGCTTGGAAGGGATGTACGAGCAGTACTTC
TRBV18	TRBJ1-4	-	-	CASSPGDTNEKLFF	TGTGCCAGCTCCCCGGGGGACACTAATGAAAAACTGTTTTTT
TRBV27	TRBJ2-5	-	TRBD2	CAREREQETQYF	TGTGCCAGGGAGCGGGAGCAAGAGACCCAGTACTTC
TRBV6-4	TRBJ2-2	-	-	CASSDSSAGRGELFF	TGTGCCAGCAGTGACTCGAGTGCGGGACGGGGGGAGCTGTTTTTT
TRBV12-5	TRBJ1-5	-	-	CATGGEYGDQPQHF	TGTGCTACCGGCGGGGAATATGGGGATCAGCCCCAGCATTTT
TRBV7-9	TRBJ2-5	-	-	CASSPGTAQETQYF	TGTGCCAGCAGCCCAGGGACGGCCCAAGAGACCCAGTACTTC
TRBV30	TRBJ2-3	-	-	CAGVFSNTDTQYF	TGTGCCGGGGTGTTTTCTAACACAGATACGCAGTATTTT
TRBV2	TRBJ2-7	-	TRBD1	CASSDLGTGNYEQYF	TGTGCCAGCAGTGATCTCGGGACAGGGAACTACGAGCAGTACTTC
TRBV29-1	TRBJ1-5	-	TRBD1	CSASGQGAHQPQHF	TGCAGCGCGTCGGGACAGGGGGCGCATCAGCCCCAGCATTTT
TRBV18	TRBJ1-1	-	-	CASSPGGAYYEAFF	TGTGCCAGCTCACCGGGGGGGGCTTATTACGAAGCTTTCTTT
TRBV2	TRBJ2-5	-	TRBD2	CASGHGTSGYQETQYF	TGTGCCAGCGGCCACGGGACTAGCGGTTACCAAGAGACCCAGTACTTC
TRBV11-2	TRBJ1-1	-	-	CASRLVGNTEAFF	TGTGCCAGCAGGTTAGTGGGGAACACTGAAGCTTTCTTT
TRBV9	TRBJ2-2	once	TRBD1	CASSVGDRHTGELFF	TGTGCCAGCAGCGTAGGGGACAGGCACACCGGGGAGCTGTTTTTT
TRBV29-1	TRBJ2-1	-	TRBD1	CSPNQMTGGSYNEQFF	TGCAGCCCAAACCAAATGACAGGGGGCTCCTACAATGAGCAGTTCTTC
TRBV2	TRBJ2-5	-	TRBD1	CASRDRDRTQYF	TGTGCCAGCAGGGACAGGGACCGGACCCAGTACTTC
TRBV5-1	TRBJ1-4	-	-	CASSLRLRGGVSNEKLFF	TGCGCCAGCAGCTTAAGACTAAGGGGCGGCGTGTCGAATGAAAAACTGTTTTTT
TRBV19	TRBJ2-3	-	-	CASNAGLPTDTQYF	TGTGCCAGTAATGCCGGACTCCCCACAGATACGCAGTATTTT
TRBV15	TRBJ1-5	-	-	CATSRDFPSNQPQHF	TGTGCCACCAGCAGAGATTTTCCGAGCAATCAGCCCCAGCATTTT